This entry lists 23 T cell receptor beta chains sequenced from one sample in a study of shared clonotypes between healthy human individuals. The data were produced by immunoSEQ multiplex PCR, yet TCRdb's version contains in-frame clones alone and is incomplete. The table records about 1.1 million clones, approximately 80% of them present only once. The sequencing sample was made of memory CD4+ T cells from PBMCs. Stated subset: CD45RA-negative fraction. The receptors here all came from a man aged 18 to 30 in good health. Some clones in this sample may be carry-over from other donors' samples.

This chain's CDR3 is CASSLGTKRAQETQYF. CDR3 in DNA: TGCGCCAGCAGCTTGGGGACTAAGAGGGCGCAAGAGACCCAGTACTTC. The rearrangement links TRBV5-1 to TRBJ2-5, with D perhaps TRBD2 (6 bases). This CDR3 contains 16 residues. V lost 0 bases and J lost 2, with 14 bases in between. Germline V CDR1 and CDR2: SGHRS, YFSETQ.

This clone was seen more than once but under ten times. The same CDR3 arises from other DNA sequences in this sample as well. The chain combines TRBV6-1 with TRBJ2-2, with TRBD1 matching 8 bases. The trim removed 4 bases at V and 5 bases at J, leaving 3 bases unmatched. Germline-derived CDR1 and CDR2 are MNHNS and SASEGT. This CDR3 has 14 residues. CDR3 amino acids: CASSVYRGTGELFF. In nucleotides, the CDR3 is TGTGCCAGCAGTGTTTACAGGGGGACCGGGGAGCTGTTTTTT.

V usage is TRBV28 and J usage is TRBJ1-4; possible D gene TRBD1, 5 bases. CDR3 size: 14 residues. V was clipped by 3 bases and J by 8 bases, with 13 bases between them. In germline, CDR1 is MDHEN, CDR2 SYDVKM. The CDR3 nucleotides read TGTGCCAGCAGTTTGTCCCAGGGTGTGGAAAAACTGTTTTTT. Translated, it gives CASSLSQGVEKLFF.

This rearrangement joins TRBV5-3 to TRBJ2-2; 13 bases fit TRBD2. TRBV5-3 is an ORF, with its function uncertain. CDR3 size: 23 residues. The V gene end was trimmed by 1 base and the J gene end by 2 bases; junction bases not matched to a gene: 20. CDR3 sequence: CARSLSPHSTSGRAQENTGELFF. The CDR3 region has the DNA TGTGCCAGAAGCTTGTCACCCCATTCTACTAGCGGGAGGGCCCAGGAAAACACCGGGGAGCTGTTTTTT.

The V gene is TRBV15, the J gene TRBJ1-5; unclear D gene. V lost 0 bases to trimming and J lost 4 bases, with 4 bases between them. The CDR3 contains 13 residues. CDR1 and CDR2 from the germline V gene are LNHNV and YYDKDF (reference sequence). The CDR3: CATSRDVNQPQHF. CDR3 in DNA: TGTGCCACCAGCAGAGACGTAAATCAGCCCCAGCATTTT.

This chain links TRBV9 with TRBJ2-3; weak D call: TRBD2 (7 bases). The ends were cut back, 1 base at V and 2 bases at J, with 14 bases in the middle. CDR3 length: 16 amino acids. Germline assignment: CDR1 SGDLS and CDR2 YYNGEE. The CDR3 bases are TGTGCCAGCAGCGTACGGGGGGCAGGTGACACAGATACGCAGTATTTT. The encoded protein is CASSVRGAGDTDTQYF.

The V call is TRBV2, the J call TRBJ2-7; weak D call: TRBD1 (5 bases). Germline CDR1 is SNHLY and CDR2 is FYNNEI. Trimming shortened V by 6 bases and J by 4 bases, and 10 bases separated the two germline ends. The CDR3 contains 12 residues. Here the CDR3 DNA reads TGTGCCAGCAGACTTGACAGTTACGAGCAGTACTTC. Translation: CASRLDSYEQYF. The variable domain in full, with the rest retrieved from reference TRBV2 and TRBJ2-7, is EPEVTQTPSHQVTQMGQEVILRCVPISNHLYFYWYRQILGQKVEFLVSFYNNEISEKSEIFDDQFSVERPDGSNFTLKIRSTKLEDSAMYFCASRLDSYEQYFGPGTRLTVT.

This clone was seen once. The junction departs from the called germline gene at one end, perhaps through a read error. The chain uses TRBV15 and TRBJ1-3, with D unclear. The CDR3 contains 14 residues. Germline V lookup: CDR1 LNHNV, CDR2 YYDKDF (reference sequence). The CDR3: CATREDLTGNTIYF. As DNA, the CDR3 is TGTGCCACCAGAGAGGATCTGACTGGGAACACCATATATTTT.

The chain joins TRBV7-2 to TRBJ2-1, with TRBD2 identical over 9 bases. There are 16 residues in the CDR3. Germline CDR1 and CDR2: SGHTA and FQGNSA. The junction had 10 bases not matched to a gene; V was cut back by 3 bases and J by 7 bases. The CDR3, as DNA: TGTGCCAGCAGCTTGGGCGGGAGGGCCGGGCGGAATGAGCAGTTCTTC. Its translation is CASSLGGRAGRNEQFF.

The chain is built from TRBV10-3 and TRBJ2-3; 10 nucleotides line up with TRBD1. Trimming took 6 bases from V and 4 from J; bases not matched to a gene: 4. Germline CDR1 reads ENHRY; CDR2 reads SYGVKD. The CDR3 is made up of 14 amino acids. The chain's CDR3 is CAIRGQGVSDTQYF. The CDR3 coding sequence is TGTGCCATCAGAGGACAGGGGGTTTCAGATACGCAGTATTTT.

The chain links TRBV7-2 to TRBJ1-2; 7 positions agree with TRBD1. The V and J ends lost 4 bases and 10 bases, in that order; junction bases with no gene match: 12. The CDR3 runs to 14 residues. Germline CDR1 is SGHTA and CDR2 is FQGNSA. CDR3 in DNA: TGTGCCAGCAGCTCCCAGGGGGGAGTAGGAGACTACACCTTC. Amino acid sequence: CASSSQGGVGDYTF. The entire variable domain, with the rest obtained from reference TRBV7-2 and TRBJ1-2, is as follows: GAGVSQSPSNKVTEKGKDVELRCDPISGHTALYWYRQSLGQGLEFLIYFQGNSAPDKSGLPSDRFSAERTGGSVSTLTIQRTQQEDSAVYLCASSSQGGVGDYTFGSGTRLTVV.

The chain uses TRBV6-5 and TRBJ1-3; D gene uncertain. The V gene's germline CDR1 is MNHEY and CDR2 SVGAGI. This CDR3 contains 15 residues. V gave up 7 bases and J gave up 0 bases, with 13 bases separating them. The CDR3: CASTLRRASGNTIYF. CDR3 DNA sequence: TGTGCCAGCACCCTCAGGAGGGCCTCTGGAAACACCATATATTTT.

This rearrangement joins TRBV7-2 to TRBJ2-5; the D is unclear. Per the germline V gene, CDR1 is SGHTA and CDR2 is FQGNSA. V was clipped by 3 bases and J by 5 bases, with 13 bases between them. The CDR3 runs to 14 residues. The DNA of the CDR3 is TGTGCCAGCAGCTTTCTCTCGACCGGGGAGACCCAGTACTTC. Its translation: CASSFLSTGETQYF.

The CDR3 DNA reads as TGTGCCAGCAGTTTATACCCGCCCCGGGATACGCAGTATTTT. Residues: CASSLYPPRDTQYF. The V call is TRBV27, the J call TRBJ2-3; D uncertain. Germline V CDR1 and CDR2: MNHEY, SMNVEV (reference sequence). V was shortened by 1 base and J by 6 bases, with 11 bases between the two germline ends. The CDR3 is made up of 14 amino acids.

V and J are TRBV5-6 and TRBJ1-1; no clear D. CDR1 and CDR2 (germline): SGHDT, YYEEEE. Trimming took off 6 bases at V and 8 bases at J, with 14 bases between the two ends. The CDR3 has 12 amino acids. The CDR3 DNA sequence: TGTGCCAGCACCCGGACCGATCTCGAAGCTTTCTTT. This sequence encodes CASTRTDLEAFF.

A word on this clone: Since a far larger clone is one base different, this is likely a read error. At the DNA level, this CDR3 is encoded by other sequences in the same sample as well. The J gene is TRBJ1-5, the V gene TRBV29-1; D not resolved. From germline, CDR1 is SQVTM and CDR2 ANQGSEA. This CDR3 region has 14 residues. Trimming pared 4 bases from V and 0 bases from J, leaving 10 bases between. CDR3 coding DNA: TGCAGCGTTGGAGAGCAGTATAGCAATCAGCCCCAGCATTTT. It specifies CSVGEQYSNQPQHF.

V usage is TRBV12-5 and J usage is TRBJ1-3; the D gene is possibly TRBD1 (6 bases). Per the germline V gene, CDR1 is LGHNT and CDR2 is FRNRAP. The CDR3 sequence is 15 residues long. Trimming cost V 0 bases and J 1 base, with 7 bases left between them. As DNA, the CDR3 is TGTGCTAGTGGTTTGGTAGGGGGATCTGGAAACACCATATATTTT. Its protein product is CASGLVGGSGNTIYF. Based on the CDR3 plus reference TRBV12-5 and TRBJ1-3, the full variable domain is DARVTQTPRHKVTEMGQEVTMRCQPILGHNTVFWYRQTMMQGLELLAYFRNRAPLDDSGMPKDRFSAEMPDATLATLKIQPSEPRDSAVYFCASGLVGGSGNTIYFGEGSWLTVV.

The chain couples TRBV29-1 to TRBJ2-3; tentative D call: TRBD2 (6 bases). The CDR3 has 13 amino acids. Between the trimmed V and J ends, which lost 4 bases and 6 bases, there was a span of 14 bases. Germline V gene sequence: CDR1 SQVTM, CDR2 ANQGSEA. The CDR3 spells CSVVPASADTQYF. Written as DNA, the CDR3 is TGCAGCGTTGTGCCCGCTAGCGCTGATACGCAGTATTTT.

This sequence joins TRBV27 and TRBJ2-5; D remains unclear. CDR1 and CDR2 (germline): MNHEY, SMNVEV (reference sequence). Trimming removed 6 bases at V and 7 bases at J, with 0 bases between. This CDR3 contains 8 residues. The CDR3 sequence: CASRTQYF. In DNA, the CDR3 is TGTGCCAGCAGGACCCAGTACTTC.

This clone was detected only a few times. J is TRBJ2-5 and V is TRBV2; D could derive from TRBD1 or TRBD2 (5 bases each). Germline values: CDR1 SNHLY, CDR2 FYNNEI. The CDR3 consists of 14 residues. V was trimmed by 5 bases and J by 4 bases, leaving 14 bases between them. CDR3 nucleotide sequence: TGTGCCAGCAGTTATCAGGGACCGCGAGAGACCCAGTACTTC. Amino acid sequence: CASSYQGPRETQYF. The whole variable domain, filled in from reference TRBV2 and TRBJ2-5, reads EPEVTQTPSHQVTQMGQEVILRCVPISNHLYFYWYRQILGQKVEFLVSFYNNEISEKSEIFDDQFSVERPDGSNFTLKIRSTKLEDSAMYFCASSYQGPRETQYFGPGTRLLVL.

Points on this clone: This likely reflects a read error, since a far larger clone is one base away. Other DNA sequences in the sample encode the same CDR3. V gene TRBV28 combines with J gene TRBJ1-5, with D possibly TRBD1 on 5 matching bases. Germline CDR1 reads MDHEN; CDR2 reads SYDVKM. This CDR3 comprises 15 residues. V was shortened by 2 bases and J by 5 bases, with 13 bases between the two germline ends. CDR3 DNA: TGTGCCAGCAGTTTAGGTGGCGTGGGGGATCAGCCCCAGCATTTT. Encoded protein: CASSLGGVGDQPQHF.

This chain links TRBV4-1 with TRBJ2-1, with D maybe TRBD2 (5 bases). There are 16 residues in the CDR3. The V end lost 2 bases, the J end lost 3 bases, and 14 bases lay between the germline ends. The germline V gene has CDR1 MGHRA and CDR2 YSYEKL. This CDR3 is CASSQSGGSYYNEQFF. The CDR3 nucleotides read TGCGCCAGCAGCCAAAGTGGAGGATCTTACTACAATGAGCAGTTCTTC.

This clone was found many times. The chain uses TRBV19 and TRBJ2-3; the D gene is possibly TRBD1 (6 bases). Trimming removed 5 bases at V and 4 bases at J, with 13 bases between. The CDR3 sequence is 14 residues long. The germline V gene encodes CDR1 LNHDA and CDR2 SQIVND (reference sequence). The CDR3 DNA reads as TGTGCCAGTAGTCAAATCCCAGGGGCAGATACGCAGTATTTT. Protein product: CASSQIPGADTQYF. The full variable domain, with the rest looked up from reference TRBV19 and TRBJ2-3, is DGGITQSPKYLFRKEGQNVTLSCEQNLNHDAMYWYRQDPGQGLRLIYYSQIVNDFQKGDIAEGYSVSREKKESFPLTVTSAQKNPTAFYLCASSQIPGADTQYFGPGTRLTVL.